This is a list of T cell receptor beta chains from one sample in a study of T cells in Graves' hyperthyroidism and ophthalmopathy. MiXCR was run by TCRdb on the multiplex PCR reads, yielding one entry per CDR3 protein. The table lists over 500,000 distinct CDR3 sequences, over 35% of them singletons, with about two fifths in the top ten. The sequencing input was peripheral blood or thyroid tissue (not recorded which). The receptors derive from an adult woman with Graves' disease, either hyperthyroidism or ophthalmopathy (not recorded which). The conserved cysteine and the conserved F or W are not part of the CDR3 here.

j_call v_call cdr3_aa
TRBJ1-2 TRBV29-1 SAQSVANYGYT
TRBJ1-5 TRBV7-9 ASSFQGGGNQPQH
TRBJ1-2 TRBV29-1 SSWDRANYGYT
TRBJ1-1 TRBV19 ASWGRGAF
TRBJ1-2 TRBV11-2 ASSVWDRSNYGYT
TRBJ2-7 TRBV24-1 ATIAPGQRSYEQY
TRBJ1-2 TRBV5-1 ASSLARTPNGYT
TRBJ1-1 TRBV25-1 ASSEGVQAF
TRBJ1-1 TRBV2 ASIGEMGGSAF
TRBJ2-7 TRBV5-1 ASNPQGHYEQY
TRBJ1-5 TRBV3-1 ASSGQNQPQH
TRBJ1-1 TRBV7-2 ASSLRDRGNTEAF
TRBJ2-6 TRBV15 AASSLALAAGANVLT
TRBJ2-2 TRBV29-1 SVESDRGTGELF
TRBJ1-2 TRBV10-3 AMTQTKEYGYT
TRBJ2-3 TRBV29-1 SAGRRSTDTQY
TRBJ2-7 TRBV5-1 ASSAASAAYEQY
TRBJ2-7 TRBV19 ASSIGGRQY
TRBJ1-2 TRBV4-3 ASSQDRTNYGYT
TRBJ1-5 TRBV10-3 AISALRVDNQPQH
TRBJ1-4 TRBV11-2 ASSLQGKLF
TRBJ2-6 TRBV20-1 SAIAGGRPSGANVLT
. TRBV15 ATSRGGSGGLNEQY
TRBJ1-1 TRBV20-1 NTRRQMNTEAF
TRBJ1-1 TRBV7-9 ASSLEGSRTEAF
TRBJ2-5 TRBV10-3 AISERGGETQY
TRBJ2-7 TRBV10-3 AISPPGDRVYEQY
TRBJ1-1 TRBV29-1 SVEYRDRGAF
TRBJ2-6 TRBV7-9 ASSDGGGANVLT
TRBJ2-1 TRBV10-3 AISDLGSAGGNEQF
TRBJ2-5 TRBV10-3 AISQTGGRETQY
TRBJ1-2 TRBV28 ASSFGRNYGYT
TRBJ2-7 TRBV7-6 ASSKRQGGPSGLSSYEQY
TRBJ2-5 TRBV29-1 SVPRQEGY
TRBJ1-5 TRBV6-6 ASSYTVGQELVNQPQH
TRBJ2-5 TRBV9 ASSVDGSNQPQY
TRBJ2-5 TRBV6-2/TRBV6-3 ASSYDLRSMDKETQY
TRBJ2-6 TRBV5-1 ASSLAPGSEANVLT
TRBJ1-4 TRBV15 ATSTRDGTYEKLF
TRBJ2-5 TRBV5-1 ASSLARFQETQY
TRBJ2-5 TRBV7-2 ASSLIRGSIETQY
TRBJ2-5 TRBV12-3/TRBV12-4 ASSFPAAGGETQY
TRBJ1-1 TRBV28 ASSFIAEAF
TRBJ2-2 TRBV29-1 SVEGTATGELF
TRBJ1-1 TRBV11-1 ASSPQNMNTEAF
TRBJ1-1 TRBV29-1 ATSWTENTEAF
TRBJ1-3 TRBV6-5 ASVGGFGNTIY
TRBJ2-7 TRBV7-2 ASSQVAEQY
TRBJ2-5 TRBV7-2 ASSLAIGYQY
TRBJ2-7 TRBV7-2 ASNKLGPTYEQY
TRBJ2-7 TRBV7-9 ASEEGLGVEQY
TRBJ2-7 TRBV5-1 ASSLVPGTTTYEQY
TRBJ2-5 TRBV29-1 SVLVAGMTQY
TRBJ1-1 TRBV7-9 ASSSGQLVGHDTEAF
TRBJ2-5 TRBV24-1 ATSDQGGQGFHQPQY
TRBJ2-2 TRBV5-1 ASSLGQGYTGELF